This is a list of T cell receptor beta chains from one sample in a study of T cells in localized non-small cell lung cancer. Only in-frame clones appear in the TCRdb table, and some are missing; sequencing was by immunoSEQ multiplex PCR. The table has about 1,500 clones, about a third seen once. The source material was lung tumor tissue, sampled before any cancer treatment. The source of these receptors is a female donor aged 60 or older with stage II lung adenocarcinoma. Both conserved end residues are part of each CDR3. A D gene is named only where the DNA matches it firmly. A row's size may be missing; if present it is once, few, many or a size class.

>.|TRBJ2-1|TRBV29-1|TRBD2
CSVTSGRTRNEQFF
TGCAGCGTGACTAGCGGGAGGACGAGAAATGAGCAGTTCTTC
>.|TRBJ2-2|TRBV19|.
CASSISGITSGELFF
TGTGCCAGTAGTATCTCGGGGATAACGTCCGGGGAGCTGTTTTTT
>.|TRBJ1-1|TRBV25-1|.
CASTQGIGVAFF
TGTGCCAGCACCCAGGGGATCGGAGTAGCTTTCTTT
>.|TRBJ2-1|TRBV18|.
CASSPPGSSYNEQFF
TGTGCCAGCTCACCACCGGGAAGCTCCTACAATGAGCAGTTCTTC
>.|TRBJ2-5|TRBV11-3|TRBD1
CASSQAGTAQETQYF
TGTGCCAGCAGCCAGGCCGGGACAGCACAAGAGACCCAGTACTTC
>few|TRBJ2-4|TRBV2|.
CASSPPRLGLAKNIQYF
TGTGCCAGCAGTCCGCCCCGTTTGGGTCTAGCCAAAAACATTCAGTACTTC
>.|TRBJ1-2|TRBV28|.
CASSPPGPNYGYTF
TGTGCCAGCAGTCCGCCCGGACCTAACTATGGCTACACCTTC
>.|TRBJ2-7|TRBV18|.
CASSPANFKDEQYF
TGTGCCAGCTCTCCCGCCAACTTTAAAGACGAGCAGTACTTC
>once|TRBJ2-4|TRBV28|TRBD1
CASSSDRGGYIQYF
TGTGCCAGCAGTTCGGACAGGGGGGGGTACATTCAGTACTTC
>.|TRBJ2-4|TRBV18|.
CASSPPDRMLAKNIQYF
TGTGCCAGCTCACCACCAGACAGGATGCTAGCCAAAAACATTCAGTACTTC
>few|TRBJ2-1|TRBV10-2|.
CASSENTGTPNEQFF
TGCGCCAGCAGTGAGAACACCGGGACTCCTAATGAGCAGTTCTTC
>.|TRBJ1-3|TRBV9|.
CASSVLPGSGNTIYF
TGTGCCAGCAGCGTCCTACCGGGCTCTGGAAACACCATATATTTT
>.|TRBJ2-7|TRBV14|.
CASSQDNSYEQYF
TGTGCCAGCAGCCAAGATAATTCCTACGAGCAGTACTTC
>.|TRBJ1-4|TRBV30|TRBD1
CAFVGQGGEKLFF
TGTGCCTTCGTGGGACAGGGAGGTGAAAAACTGTTTTTT
>.|TRBJ2-7|TRBV7-2|.
CASSLSASYEQYF
TGTGCCAGCAGCCTCAGTGCCTCCTACGAGCAGTACTTC
>few|TRBJ2-1|TRBV6-8|.
CASSHLGDEQFF
TGTGCCAGCAGTCACCTTGGGGACGAGCAGTTCTTC
>large|TRBJ1-4|TRBV11-3|TRBD1
CASNRDSLNEKLFF
TGTGCCAGCAACCGGGACAGCCTTAATGAAAAACTGTTTTTT
>.|TRBJ2-1|TRBV9|.
CASSELQGSGQFF
TGTGCCAGCAGTGAGTTACAGGGATCGGGGCAGTTCTTC
>.|TRBJ2-7|TRBV11-3|.
CASSLLPGSLTYEQYF
TGTGCCAGCAGCCTCCTCCCGGGATCCCTAACGTACGAGCAGTACTTC
>large|TRBJ2-1|TRBV19|.
CASSDTYNEQFF
TGTGCCAGTAGTGATACCTACAATGAGCAGTTCTTC
>few|TRBJ1-1|TRBV6-8|.
CASRKYMDNTEAFF
TGTGCCAGCAGGAAATATATGGACAACACTGAAGCTTTCTTT
>large|TRBJ2-7|TRBV11-3|.
CASSSGTYLRAQYF
TGTGCCAGCAGTTCCGGGACCTATCTACGAGCGCAGTACTTC
>once|TRBJ2-3|TRBV19|.
CASSSRGTYSPDTQYF
TGTGCCAGTAGTTCCCGAGGGACCTATTCGCCAGATACGCAGTATTTT
>.|TRBJ1-2|TRBV19|.
CASSIQGLDNYGYTF
TGTGCCAGTAGTATCCAGGGATTAGATAACTATGGCTACACCTTC
>few|TRBJ2-1|TRBV15|.
CATSRDRGEINEQFF
TGTGCCACCAGCAGAGATCGGGGAGAGATTAATGAGCAGTTCTTC
>.|TRBJ1-1|TRBV11-1|TRBD1
CASSPGQGRWDTEAFF
TGTGCCAGCAGTCCCGGACAGGGAAGATGGGACACTGAAGCTTTCTTT
>.|TRBJ2-4|TRBV22-1|.
CASSPGTQNIQYF
TGTGCCAGCAGTCCAGGGACCCAAAACATTCAGTACTTC
>.|TRBJ2-7|TRBV19|.
CASSGRTGGHYEQYF
TGTGCCAGTAGTGGCCGAACCGGGGGGCACTACGAGCAGTACTTC
>few|TRBJ1-2|TRBV18|.
CASSPPVRTDLILGYTF
TGTGCCAGCTCACCACCGGTCAGGACCGACTTGATACTCGGCTACACCTTC
>.|TRBJ1-1|TRBV28|TRBD1
CASSRWTGPNTEAFF
TGTGCCAGCAGTAGATGGACAGGACCGAACACTGAAGCTTTCTTT
>.|TRBJ2-1|TRBV10-2|.
CATTGQSSNEQFF
TGCGCCACTACGGGACAATCCTCGAATGAGCAGTTCTTC
>.|TRBJ2-5|TRBV11-3|TRBD2
CASSSPGLAHRGTQYF
TGTGCCAGCAGTTCTCCGGGACTAGCGCATAGGGGGACCCAGTACTTC
>.|TRBJ1-5|TRBV7-6|.
CASTGTGAFVGQPQHF
TGTGCCAGCACTGGTACTGGGGCGTTTGTAGGTCAGCCCCAGCATTTT
>.|TRBJ2-3|TRBV18|.
CASSPEFTTQYF
TGTGCCAGCTCACCAGAATTTACCACGCAGTATTTT
>.|TRBJ2-3|TRBV30|TRBD1
CAWSRGGRSRTTDTQYF
TGTGCCTGGTCTCGAGGGGGCCGATCCCGAACCACAGATACGCAGTATTTT
>few|TRBJ1-1|TRBV7-2|.
CASSLATNTEAFF
TGTGCCAGCAGCTTAGCCACTAACACTGAAGCTTTCTTT
>.|TRBJ2-2|TRBV7-7|.
CASSFSDITGELFF
TGTGCCAGCAGCTTCAGCGACATCACCGGGGAGCTGTTTTTT
>.|TRBJ2-1|TRBV18|.
CASSPAGGISNEQFF
TGTGCCAGCTCACCAGCAGGGGGGATTTCAAATGAGCAGTTCTTC
>few|TRBJ2-7|TRBV9|TRBD1
CASSVGDRGGNEQYF
TGTGCCAGCAGCGTAGGGGACAGGGGCGGGAACGAGCAGTACTTC
>.|TRBJ2-7|TRBV18|.
CASSPSRAVTYSYEQYF
TGTGCCAGCTCTCCTAGTCGGGCGGTTACTTACTCCTACGAGCAGTACTTC
>.|TRBJ1-1|TRBV28|.
CATFSRGLNTEAFF
TGTGCCACCTTTTCCCGGGGGTTGAACACTGAAGCTTTCTTT
>.|TRBJ1-1|TRBV11-3|.
CVSSQVEGNTEAFF
TGTGTCAGCAGCCAAGTGGAGGGGAACACTGAAGCTTTCTTT
>few|TRBJ2-6|TRBV11-3|TRBD1
CASSSGQGNRNVLTF
TGTGCCAGCAGCTCCGGACAGGGGAATCGGAACGTCCTGACTTTC
>few|TRBJ1-1|TRBV30|.
CAQNQGSQNTEAFF
TGTGCCCAAAACCAGGGTAGCCAGAACACTGAAGCTTTCTTT
>.|TRBJ1-3|TRBV29-1|.
CSVRTEGNTIYF
TGCAGCGTTAGGACGGAAGGAAACACCATATATTTT
>medium-sized|TRBJ2-3|TRBV11-3|TRBD2
CASSLTSGGAIDTQYF
TGTGCCAGCAGCTTGACTAGCGGGGGGGCAATAGATACGCAGTATTTT
>few|TRBJ2-1|TRBV25-1|TRBD2
CASSDESGSSYNEQFF
TGTGCCAGCAGTGACGAGAGCGGGAGCTCCTACAATGAGCAGTTCTTC
>.|TRBJ2-5|TRBV28|TRBD1
CASSYGDRAYQETQYF
TGTGCCAGCAGTTACGGGGACAGGGCGTACCAAGAGACCCAGTACTTC
>few|TRBJ2-2|TRBV6-8|.
CASSHPGQGWGGELFF
TGTGCCAGCAGCCATCCGGGACAAGGTTGGGGCGGGGAGCTGTTTTTT
>few|TRBJ1-2|TRBV30|.
CAWEWGANGYTF
TGTGCCTGGGAGTGGGGGGCTAACGGCTACACCTTC
>.|TRBJ2-2|TRBV5-1|TRBD2
CASSQDWGGLAGEVGELFF
TGCGCCAGCAGCCAAGATTGGGGAGGACTAGCGGGAGAGGTCGGGGAGCTGTTTTTT
>few|TRBJ1-3|TRBV6-8|.
CASSPIGHPGNTIYF
TGTGCCAGCAGCCCCATTGGACATCCCGGAAACACCATATATTTT
>.|TRBJ1-1|TRBV14|.
CASSQGGGANTEAFF
TGTGCCAGCAGCCAAGGTGGGGGAGCGAACACTGAAGCTTTCTTT
>.|TRBJ2-5|TRBV6-8|TRBD2
CASRPHSGGAPGETQYF
TGTGCCAGCAGACCTCATAGCGGGGGGGCTCCCGGTGAGACCCAGTACTTC
>once|TRBJ1-1|TRBV19|TRBD1
CASSRTGENTEAFF
TGTGCCAGTAGTCGGACAGGGGAGAACACTGAAGCTTTCTTT
>few|TRBJ2-1|TRBV11-3|TRBD1
CASSLVGQGYNEQFF
TGTGCCAGCAGCTTGGTGGGACAGGGCTACAATGAGCAGTTCTTC
>.|TRBJ1-1|TRBV19|TRBD1
CATKGQGATEAFF
TGTGCCACCAAGGGACAGGGGGCGACTGAAGCTTTCTTT
>.|TRBJ1-2|TRBV30|TRBD1
CAWYRDRLISSGYTF
TGTGCCTGGTACCGGGACAGACTTATCTCTAGTGGCTACACCTTC
>.|TRBJ2-7|TRBV10-3|.
CAISESPGGSYEQYF
TGTGCCATCAGTGAGTCTCCAGGGGGGTCATACGAGCAGTACTTC
>large|TRBJ2-5|TRBV19|.
CASSWTIQETQYF
TGTGCCAGTAGTTGGACAATCCAAGAGACCCAGTACTTC